The clone carrying this T cell receptor (beta chain) was recorded only once. As yet, its antigen is unknown. This specimen comes from a study of cytomegalovirus exposure and HLA in healthy donors. It was with 60 Vbeta and 13 Jbeta primers that the PCR ran. TCRdb keeps only in-frame clones here, not all; method: immunoSEQ multiplex PCR. The sample consists of 130,000 or so clones, about 61% of them appearing once. General study points: Previous analysis showed most TCR beta V segments were productive about 90% or about 30% of the time.

The germline V gene encodes CDR1 MNHNY and CDR2 SVGAGI (reference sequence). The CDR3 extends over 15 amino acids. V lost 2 bases, J lost 2 bases, and 9 bases lay in between. This sequence was found in a woman in her thirties or forties in good health and CMV-seronegative. The sample taken for sequencing was PBMCs. The chain links TRBV6-6 to TRBJ1-4; no clear D gene. CDR3 in amino acids: CASSYTDGTNEKLFF. Here the CDR3 DNA reads TGTGCCAGCAGTTACACAGACGGTACTAATGAAAAACTGTTTTTT.